This paragraph covers one T cell receptor beta chain sequence. The entry originates in a study of blood T cells in healthy people across ages. Next came a second PCR, run for roughly 6 to 11 cycles, which used a sample-barcoded 5' primer along with a J-beta primer mix. In TCRdb, the 5' RACE reads were re-called with MiXCR into one record per CDR3 protein. The table records around 1,000,000 distinct CDR3 sequences, more than 30% of them present only once. This TCR was sampled from a young man in good health. Material: blood.

CDR3 DNA sequence: TGTGCCAGCAGCGTAGCTTCACTGGGTGATGGCTACACCTTC. It translates to CASSVASLGDGYTF. This rearrangement joins TRBV9 to TRBJ1-2; D is ambiguous. The V gene lost 0 bases and the J gene lost 6 bases, with 12 bases spanning the gap. CDR3 length equals 14 residues. Germline CDR1 SGDLS, CDR2 YYNGEE.